A single sample gave rise to the 27 T cell receptor beta chains below, sequenced in a study of technical replicates of blood from several donors. Clones were sequenced by immunoSEQ multiplex PCR, and TCRdb holds only the in-frame ones, with some missing. The sample has 72,000 or so clones; about 92% are singletons. The sequenced sample was T cells isolated from PBMCs. These receptors were collected from a human donor in good health.

The rearrangement uses TRBV11-2 and TRBJ2-1, with 9 bases identical to TRBD2. The CDR3 is 15 residues long. The germline V gene has CDR1 SGHAT and CDR2 FQNNGV. The ends lost 0 bases at V and 9 bases at J; junction bases unmatched: 6. This chain's CDR3 is CASSLETSGVPEQFF. The CDR3 region has the DNA TGTGCCAGCAGCTTAGAGACTAGCGGTGTGCCTGAGCAGTTCTTC.

V gene TRBV6-1 combines with J gene TRBJ1-1; D is unclear. Germline values: CDR1 MNHNS, CDR2 SASEGT. The CDR3 loop spans 13 amino acids. Trimming stripped 7 bases from V and 0 bases from J, with 9 bases between. The CDR3 DNA reads as TGTGCCAGCATTCCAACTATGAACACTGAAGCTTTCTTT. The encoded protein is CASIPTMNTEAFF.

The gene calls are TRBV5-4 and TRBJ2-3; D is undetermined. V was clipped by 4 bases and J by 0 bases, with 12 bases between them. Germline V gene lookup returns CDR1 SGHNT and CDR2 YYREEE (reference sequence). CDR3 length: 15 residues. The CDR3 nucleotides are TGTGCCAGCAGCCTATCAAGTCCTAGCACAGATACGCAGTATTTT. It yields the protein CASSLSSPSTDTQYF.

The chain joins TRBV5-6 to TRBJ2-1; the match to TRBD2 covers 8 bases. This CDR3 comprises 15 residues. V shed 4 bases, J shed 0 bases, and the junction held 3 bases outside the gene matches. Germline CDR1 and CDR2: SGHDT and YYEEEE. The CDR3 is CASSRGGSSYNEQFF. CDR3 nucleotides: TGTGCCAGCAGCCGGGGGGGGAGCTCCTACAATGAGCAGTTCTTC.

The chain is built from TRBV5-8 and TRBJ1-2; 7 bases fit TRBD1. Trimming took 2 bases from V and 6 from J; bases not matched to a gene: 7. The CDR3 totals 14 residues. CDR1 and CDR2 (germline): SGHTS, YDEGEE. Here the CDR3 reads CASSFQTGSNGYTF. The CDR3 nucleotides read TGTGCCAGCAGCTTCCAGACAGGGTCAAATGGCTACACCTTC.

This clone was detected a few times. The chain recombines TRBV11-2 with TRBJ1-3; D remains unclear. The germline V gene encodes CDR1 SGHAT and CDR2 FQNNGV. The CDR3 extends over 14 amino acids. Trimming cost V 4 bases and J 3 bases, with 10 bases left between them. CDR3: CASSSTRGGNTIYF. The DNA of the CDR3 is TGTGCCAGCAGCTCTACCCGGGGTGGAAACACCATATATTTT.

The chain combines TRBV5-6 with TRBJ2-5, with 10 positions matching TRBD1. Germline CDR1 reads SGHDT; CDR2 reads YYEEEE. The CDR3 is 13 amino acids. The V gene end was trimmed by 3 bases and the J gene end by 5 bases; junction bases not matched to a gene: 1. CDR3 sequence (DNA): TGTGCCAGCAGCTGGGACAGGGGCGAGACCCAGTACTTC. Its translation: CASSWDRGETQYF.

The chain employs TRBV2 and TRBJ2-7, with D unresolved. V lost 8 bases to trimming and J lost 0 bases, with 8 bases between them. The germline V gene has CDR1 SNHLY and CDR2 FYNNEI. The CDR3 has 12 residues. The CDR3 nucleotides read TGTGCCAGCGTTAGAAGCTCCTACGAGCAGTACTTC. This sequence encodes CASVRSSYEQYF. Supplemented by reference TRBV2 and TRBJ2-7, the full variable domain reads EPEVTQTPSHQVTQMGQEVILRCVPISNHLYFYWYRQILGQKVEFLVSFYNNEISEKSEIFDDQFSVERPDGSNFTLKIRSTKLEDSAMYFCASVRSSYEQYFGPGTRLTVT.

This clone was seen only once. The chain employs TRBV13 and TRBJ2-3; possibly TRBD2 for D (5 bases). The V gene lost 1 base and the J gene lost 0 bases, with 11 bases spanning the gap. The germline V gene encodes CDR1 PRHDT and CDR2 FYEKMQ (reference sequence). The CDR3 has 16 amino acids. CDR3 in DNA: TGTGCCAGCAGCTTAGAAGGACTCCTTAGCACAGATACGCAGTATTTT. Translated, it gives CASSLEGLLSTDTQYF.

The V call is TRBV7-8, the J call TRBJ1-1; D not resolved. The CDR3 has 12 amino acids. The germline V gene has CDR1 SGHVS and CDR2 FQNEAQ. V lost 8 bases to trimming and J lost 4 bases, with 11 bases between them. CDR3: CASQIEGTEAFF. CDR3 sequence (DNA): TGTGCCAGCCAGATTGAGGGCACTGAAGCTTTCTTT.

The chain uses TRBV5-5 and TRBJ2-5; D perhaps matches TRBD2 (5 bases). The end of the DNA is better explained by TRBJ2-7, so the J call may be wrong. The CDR3 consists of 15 residues. Per the germline V gene, CDR1 is SGHKS and CDR2 is YYEKEE (reference sequence). The CDR3 sequence is CASSLLTGISYEQYF. In DNA, the CDR3 is TGTGCCAGCAGCTTGTTAACGGGAATTTCCTACGAGCAGTACTTC.

The V gene is TRBV5-6, the J gene TRBJ2-7; 7 bases line up with TRBD1. The V and J ends lost 3 bases and 2 bases, in that order; junction bases with no gene match: 5. In germline, CDR1 is SGHDT, CDR2 YYEEEE. The length of the CDR3 is 14 residues. The CDR3, as DNA: TGTGCCAGCAGCTCGTTAGGGGGCCCCTACGAGCAGTACTTC. Residues: CASSSLGGPYEQYF.

This chain joins TRBV11-2 and TRBJ2-7; 7 bases fit TRBD2. V trimming: 1 base; J trimming: 0 bases; junction bases outside the gene matches: 9. The CDR3 has 17 residues. Per the germline V gene, CDR1 is SGHAT and CDR2 is FQNNGV. The CDR3 here is CASSLVSLAESSYEQYF. In nucleotides, the CDR3 is TGTGCCAGCAGCTTAGTATCTCTAGCGGAGAGCTCCTACGAGCAGTACTTC. Drawing the rest from reference TRBV11-2 and TRBJ2-7, the complete variable domain is EAGVAQSPRYKIIEKRQSVAFWCNPISGHATLYWYQQILGQGPKLLIQFQNNGVVDDSQLPKDRFSAERLKGVDSTLKIQPAKLEDSAVYLCASSLVSLAESSYEQYFGPGTRLTVT.

This clone was recorded a few times. The V and J genes are TRBV4-1 and TRBJ1-1; D gene ambiguous. Trimming cost V 2 bases and J 3 bases, with 16 bases left between them. CDR1 is MGHRA and CDR2 is YSYEKL in the germline V gene. This CDR3 has 16 amino acids. CDR3: CASSQPLYSGDTEAFF. CDR3 nucleotides: TGCGCCAGCAGCCAACCCCTCTACAGCGGAGACACTGAAGCTTTCTTT.

The V and J genes are TRBV29-1 and TRBJ2-3; D possibly corresponds to TRBD1 (6 bases). Deletions cut 6 bases from V and 3 bases from J, with 13 bases between. The CDR3 runs 13 residues. The germline V gene encodes CDR1 SQVTM and CDR2 ANQGSEA. CDR3 sequence: CSVGNTGTDTQYF. The CDR3 region has the DNA TGCAGCGTAGGCAACACAGGGACAGATACGCAGTATTTT.

This clone is a singleton in its sample. This chain uses TRBV30 with TRBJ2-1, with TRBD2 matching over 9 bases. CDR1 and CDR2 from the germline V gene are GTSNPN and SVGIG (reference sequence). V trimming: 3 bases; J trimming: 9 bases; junction bases outside the gene matches: 3. This CDR3 has 12 amino acids. CDR3 residues: CAWRGLAGEQFF. CDR3 nucleotide sequence: TGTGCCTGGAGGGGACTAGCCGGTGAGCAGTTCTTC.

The chain recombines TRBV11-1 with TRBJ1-4, with D maybe TRBD1 (5 bases). Germline V gives CDR1 SGHAT, CDR2 FQDESV (reference sequence). CDR3 length: 15 residues. V lost 4 bases to trimming and J lost 4 bases, with 13 bases between them. The CDR3 sequence is CASSSPTRGNEKLFF. The CDR3 DNA reads as TGTGCCAGCAGCTCCCCGACAAGGGGTAATGAAAAACTGTTTTTT. Together with reference TRBV11-1 and TRBJ1-4, the CDR3 gives the full variable domain: EAEVAQSPRYKITEKSQAVAFWCDPISGHATLYWYRQILGQGPELLVQFQDESVVDDSQLPKDRFSAERLKGVDSTLKIQPAELGDSAMYLCASSSPTRGNEKLFFGSGTQLSVL.

The V and J genes are TRBV4-2 and TRBJ2-7, with 8 nucleotides matching TRBD2. V lost 0 bases and J lost 1; bases outside the gene matches: 5. CDR3 length: 16 residues. CDR1 and CDR2 from the germline V gene are LGHNA and YNFKEQ. The CDR3 region is CASSQDPAGESYEQYF. DNA for the CDR3: TGTGCCAGCAGCCAAGATCCAGCGGGAGAGTCCTACGAGCAGTACTTC.

The rearrangement links TRBV6-1 to TRBJ2-7; 14 bases line up with TRBD2. The V gene end was trimmed by 11 bases and the J gene end by 0 bases; junction bases not matched to a gene: 3. This CDR3 has 14 amino acids. Germline lookup yields CDR1 MNHNS and CDR2 SASEGT. The CDR3 region has the DNA TGTGCCGGAGGGACTAGCGGGAGCTCCTACGAGCAGTACTTC. Translation gives CAGGTSGSSYEQYF.

The rearrangement joins TRBV28 to TRBJ2-4, with D possibly matching TRBD2 (5 bases). Germline V CDR1 and CDR2: MDHEN, SYDVKM. The V and J ends lost 4 bases and 14 bases respectively, with 15 bases between them. The CDR3 length is 12 residues. Here the CDR3 DNA reads TGTGCCAGCAGTTCCGGGGTAGTCCGCGAGTACTTC. This codes for CASSSGVVREYF.

The V call is TRBV25-1, the J call TRBJ2-1; weak D call: TRBD2 (5 bases). With 0 bases removed from V and 8 bases from J, the gap between germline ends came to 5 bases. The germline V gene encodes CDR1 MGHDK and CDR2 SYGVNS. The CDR3 consists of 12 residues. The CDR3 sequence is CASSEYSDEQFF. The CDR3 region has the DNA TGTGCCAGCAGTGAATATAGCGATGAGCAGTTCTTC.

The V call is TRBV11-2, the J call TRBJ2-7; 10 bases are shared with TRBD2. The germline gives CDR1 SGHAT, CDR2 FQNNGV. V trimming: 2 bases; J trimming: 0 bases; junction bases outside the gene matches: 4. The CDR3 has 16 amino acids. For the CDR3, the DNA is TGTGCCAGCAGCTTACCAACTAGCGGGAACTCCTACGAGCAGTACTTC. Protein product: CASSLPTSGNSYEQYF. The full variable domain, its missing parts supplied by reference TRBV11-2 and TRBJ2-7, is EAGVAQSPRYKIIEKRQSVAFWCNPISGHATLYWYQQILGQGPKLLIQFQNNGVVDDSQLPKDRFSAERLKGVDSTLKIQPAKLEDSAVYLCASSLPTSGNSYEQYFGPGTRLTVT.

The chain employs TRBV30 and TRBJ1-3; possible D gene TRBD1, 6 bases. The germline V gene has CDR1 GTSNPN and CDR2 SVGIG (reference sequence). The CDR3 runs to 13 residues. Trimming took 1 base from V and 5 from J, leaving 9 bases between them. CDR3 amino acids: CAWSADRRNTIYF. For the CDR3, the DNA is TGTGCCTGGAGTGCGGACAGAAGAAACACCATATATTTT. The full variable domain, completed using reference TRBV30 and TRBJ1-3, is SQTIHQWPATLVQPVGSPLSLECTVEGTSNPNLYWYRQAAGRGLQLLFYSVGIGQISSEVPQNLSASRPQDRQFILSSKKLLLSDSGFYLCAWSADRRNTIYFGEGSWLTVV.

V and J are TRBV30 and TRBJ2-7; TRBD1 aligns across 8 bases. CDR3 length: 14 residues. With 5 bases clipped from V and 2 bases from J, the junction kept 8 bases outside the gene matches. Germline V lookup: CDR1 GTSNPN, CDR2 SVGIG (reference sequence). CDR3 nucleotide sequence: TGTGCCTGGTCCGACCCAGGGGGCGCCTACGAGCAGTACTTC. Its translation is CAWSDPGGAYEQYF. Using reference TRBV30 and TRBJ2-7 for the parts outside the CDR3, the full variable domain is SQTIHQWPATLVQPVGSPLSLECTVEGTSNPNLYWYRQAAGRGLQLLFYSVGIGQISSEVPQNLSASRPQDRQFILSSKKLLLSDSGFYLCAWSDPGGAYEQYFGPGTRLTVT.

This chain links TRBV5-6 with TRBJ2-7, with D maybe TRBD1 (6 bases). The CDR3 extends over 14 amino acids. Trimming removed 3 bases at V and 3 bases at J, with 13 bases between. Germline CDR1 and CDR2: SGHDT and YYEEEE. In DNA, the CDR3 is TGTGCCAGCAGCTCCGAAGGGACAATCTACGAGCAGTACTTC. It specifies CASSSEGTIYEQYF.

The rearrangement joins TRBV4-1 to TRBJ2-7, with 9 bases fitting TRBD2. The CDR3 contains 15 residues. Germline V gene data show CDR1 as MGHRA and CDR2 as YSYEKL. Trimming at V came to 3 bases and at J to 7 bases, leaving 10 bases not matched to a gene. In DNA, the CDR3 is TGCGCCAGCAGCCAGCGGGGGCTAGCGGGACGAGAGCAGTACTTC. Amino acids: CASSQRGLAGREQYF.

The genes are TRBV29-1 and TRBJ1-2; no reliable D call. CDR3 length equals 15 residues. CDR1 and CDR2 (germline): SQVTM, ANQGSEA. The ends were cut back, 0 bases at V and 4 bases at J, with 15 bases in the middle. The CDR3 DNA is TGCAGCGTTGAAGATCTTAGAACCGTTCCCTATGGCTACACCTTC. Translation: CSVEDLRTVPYGYTF.